This T cell receptor beta chain was retrieved from a study of CD4 T cells in relation to SARS-CoV-2 and coronaviruses. For 10 days, around 91,000 sorted CD4+ cells grew with T cell-depleted PBMCs and CEF. From germline, CDR1 is LGHDT and CDR2 YNNKEL (reference sequence). This CDR3 comprises 14 residues. V gave up 0 bases and J gave up 6 bases, with 11 bases separating them. Worth noting for this clone: Its antigen remains unidentified.

The study's findings and limits: The cross-reactivity analysis covered only spike protein, not other viral proteins.

CEF-cultured naive and memory CD4+ T cell DNA got survey-level sequencing. The table came from immunoSEQ multiplex PCR; TCRdb's copy has only in-frame clones and leaves some out. Of about 36,000 clones listed, around 80% are singletons. The TCR was taken from an adult with COVID-19. The chain has TRBV3-1 (or the pseudogene TRBV3-2) and TRBJ1-1; D may be TRBD1 (6 bases). The sequenced sample was memory CD4+ T cells from PBMCs, cultured in vitro. CDR3: CASSQDIGGAEAFF. DNA of the CDR3: TGTGCCAGCAGCCAAGATATAGGGGGGGCTGAAGCTTTCTTT.